Shown below are 17 T cell receptor beta chains from a single sample sequenced in a study of OX40 agonist ivuxolimab in advanced cancers. Libraries were prepared by immunoSEQ multiplex PCR; TCRdb keeps only in-frame clonotypes and omits some of them. Of 50,000 to 55,000 clones listed, roughly 80% are singletons. The sample here was CD4+ or CD8+ T cells sorted from blood, taken in a trial of the OX40 agonist ivuxolimab. These receptors all stem from an adult with an advanced solid tumor such as melanoma, head and neck, liver or kidney cancer.

CDR3 in DNA: TGTGCCAGCAGTACCCGAAGCGGGAGTAGAACAGATACGCAGTATTTT. This codes for CASSTRSGSRTDTQYF. The chain recombines TRBV28 with TRBJ2-3; 8 positions agree with TRBD2. Germline V gene lookup returns CDR1 MDHEN and CDR2 SYDVKM. V lost 5 bases, J lost 3 bases, and 10 bases stayed unmatched. The CDR3 consists of 16 residues. The full variable domain, rest sourced from reference TRBV28 and TRBJ2-3, is DVKVTQSSRYLVKRTGEKVFLECVQDMDHENMFWYRQDPGLGLRLIYFSYDVKMKEKGDIPEGYSVSREKKERFSLILESASTNQTSMYLCASSTRSGSRTDTQYFGPGTRLTVL.

The chain employs TRBV6-4 and TRBJ2-6, with 8 bases matching TRBD2. There are 16 residues in the CDR3. The V and J ends lost 8 bases and 0 bases, in that order; junction bases with no gene match: 6. The germline V gene encodes CDR1 MRHNA and CDR2 SNTAGT. The CDR3 DNA reads as TGTGCCAGCGCAGCGGGGGCAGGCTCTGGGGCCAACGTCCTGACTTTC. As protein: CASAAGAGSGANVLTF.

This clone was counted a single time. The chain joins TRBV19 to TRBJ2-4; no clear D gene. V was cut by 2 bases and J by 6 bases, with 8 bases left in between. Germline CDR1 and CDR2: LNHDA and SQIVND (reference sequence). The CDR3 consists of 13 residues. The CDR3 DNA reads as TGTGCCAGTAGTATAACGACTCCAAACATTCAGTACTTC. Protein sequence: CASSITTPNIQYF.

V is TRBV11-3 and J is TRBJ2-7, with 7 positions matching TRBD1. This CDR3 is built from 15 residues. V gave up 3 bases and J gave up 5 bases; unmatched junction bases: 10. The germline CDR1 and CDR2 sequences are SGHNT and YENEEA. CDR3 region: CASSFSFRTGDEQYF. The DNA for the CDR3 is TGTGCCAGCAGCTTCTCTTTCCGGACAGGCGACGAGCAGTACTTC.

The V gene is TRBV18, the J gene TRBJ1-3, with D possibly TRBD1 on 5 matching bases. CDR1 is KGHSH, CDR2 LQKENI, per germline. Trimming removed 2 bases from V and 4 bases from J, with 15 bases in between. The CDR3 length is 16 residues. The CDR3: CASSPTTGAAGNTIYF. Here the CDR3 DNA reads TGTGCCAGCTCACCAACAACAGGAGCGGCGGGAAACACCATATATTTT.

The chain couples TRBV4-2 to TRBJ2-1; 8 bases align to TRBD1. The CDR3 has 14 amino acids. The junction had 2 bases not matched to a gene; V was cut back by 1 base and J by 6 bases. Germline CDR1 reads LGHNA; CDR2 reads YNFKEQ. The CDR3 spells CASSQVGQANEQFF. DNA for the CDR3: TGTGCCAGCAGCCAAGTGGGACAGGCCAATGAGCAGTTCTTC.

The chain recombines TRBV18 with TRBJ1-1; D gene ambiguous. Trimming stripped 3 bases from V and 1 base from J, with 6 bases between. Germline CDR1 KGHSH, CDR2 LQKENI. The CDR3 length is 13 residues. CDR3 sequence reads: CASSPEQNTEAFF. DNA for the CDR3: TGTGCCAGCTCACCCGAGCAGAACACTGAAGCTTTCTTT.

This chain uses TRBV28 with TRBJ2-2; 7 bases line up with TRBD2. The germline gives CDR1 MDHEN, CDR2 SYDVKM. This CDR3 is built from 15 residues. The junction had 10 bases not matched to a gene; V was cut back by 7 bases and J by 5 bases. CDR3 in DNA: TGTGCCAGCACCCCACTGCCGGGAGGTACCGGGGAGCTGTTTTTT. Protein: CASTPLPGGTGELFF.

This clone occurred many times. This chain links TRBV6-1 with TRBJ2-2, with no clear D. Trimming shortened V by 11 bases and J by 2 bases, and 6 bases separated the two germline ends. The CDR3 covers 11 residues. Germline assignment: CDR1 MNHNS and CDR2 SASEGT. For the CDR3, the DNA is TGTGCCCTCGGCAACACCGGGGAGCTGTTTTTT. Protein: CALGNTGELFF.

The chain carries TRBV30 and TRBJ2-3, with D perhaps matching TRBD2 (5 bases). Germline lookup yields CDR1 GTSNPN and CDR2 SVGIG (reference sequence). The CDR3 sequence is 14 residues long. Trimming shortened V by 4 bases and J by 2 bases, and 13 bases separated the two germline ends. The CDR3 region has the DNA TGTGCCTGGATCTCGGGTCTAGCCACAGATACGCAGTATTTT. Encoded protein: CAWISGLATDTQYF.

This clone was counted a few times. The chain recombines TRBV11-2 with TRBJ1-3; 9 nucleotides agree with TRBD1. The CDR3 sequence is 16 residues long. J was trimmed by 1 base and V by 5 bases; bases with no gene match: 6. Germline V gives CDR1 SGHAT, CDR2 FQNNGV. CDR3 coding DNA: TGTGCCAGCAGCAGACAGGGGGGGTATTCTGGAAACACCATATATTTT. Translated, it gives CASSRQGGYSGNTIYF. Full variable domain (remainder filled in from reference TRBV11-2 and TRBJ1-3): EAGVAQSPRYKIIEKRQSVAFWCNPISGHATLYWYQQILGQGPKLLIQFQNNGVVDDSQLPKDRFSAERLKGVDSTLKIQPAKLEDSAVYLCASSRQGGYSGNTIYFGEGSWLTVV.

J is TRBJ2-7 and V is TRBV7-2; D is undetermined. Per the germline V gene, CDR1 is SGHTA and CDR2 is FQGNSA. The CDR3 is 14 amino acids. V lost 0 bases and J 3 bases, leaving 9 bases between the germline ends. The CDR3 DNA reads TGTGCCAGCAGCTTAGCTGGAACCCTCTACGAGCAGTACTTC. Amino acids: CASSLAGTLYEQYF.

The chain recombines TRBV2 with TRBJ2-2; 8 bases fit TRBD2. CDR1 SNHLY and CDR2 FYNNEI come from the germline V gene. The CDR3 extends over 13 amino acids. Losses at the gene ends were 5 bases for V and 4 bases for J; bases not matched to a gene: 0. CDR3 bases: TGTGCCAGCAGTAGCGGGAGCACCGGGGAGCTGTTTTTT. Its protein product is CASSSGSTGELFF.

This clone was counted only a few times. The chain is built from TRBV19 and TRBJ2-7; 8 positions agree with TRBD2. CDR1 LNHDA and CDR2 SQIVND come from the germline V gene (reference sequence). CDR3 length: 17 amino acids. V shed 4 bases and J 3 bases; nucleotides not matched to a gene: 14. The CDR3 reads CASSTRPAGVSNYEQYF. In DNA form, the CDR3 reads TGTGCCAGTAGTACCCGCCCAGCGGGAGTAAGTAACTACGAGCAGTACTTC.

This clone was observed once. V usage is TRBV7-2 and J usage is TRBJ2-7; D is ambiguous. The V gene's germline CDR1 is SGHTA and CDR2 FQGNSA. V lost 1 base, J lost 2 bases, and 9 bases lay in between. This CDR3 has 14 residues. The CDR3, as DNA: TGTGCCAGCAGCTTAGGTGGGCTACCCTACGAGCAGTACTTC. Translating gives CASSLGGLPYEQYF.

CDR3 in DNA: TGTGCCAGCCGGACAGGCGGGTACGAGCAGTACTTC. This encodes CASRTGGYEQYF. V gene TRBV6-5 combines with J gene TRBJ2-7; 7 bases fit TRBD1. This CDR3 region has 12 residues. Germline V CDR1 and CDR2: MNHEY, SVGAGI. The J segment lost 4 bases and the V segment lost 8 bases, leaving 5 bases of the junction unmatched.

This CDR3 is CASSSGTNFYEQYF. Here the CDR3 DNA reads TGTGCCAGCTCATCCGGGACAAATTTCTACGAGCAGTACTTC. This sequence joins TRBV18 and TRBJ2-7, with D maybe TRBD1 (6 bases). This CDR3 is 14 amino acids long. Trimming left V 5 bases short and J 3 bases short, with 14 bases between. Germline V gene data show CDR1 as KGHSH and CDR2 as LQKENI.